This record concerns one T cell receptor beta chain sequence. Carrying unique molecular identifiers, the cDNA also gained a universal primer site through template switching. From the 5' RACE reads, TCRdb called clonotypes with MiXCR, one entry per CDR3 protein. The table shows 1.5 million or so distinct CDR3 sequences, with around 29% occurring only once. This record belongs to a study of identical twins. In germline, CDR1 is MGHDK, CDR2 SYGVNS. V lost 11 bases and J lost 4; bases outside the gene matches: 6. The CDR3 totals 12 residues. The chain carries TRBV25-1 and TRBJ1-1, with 8 bases aligning to TRBD1. Sequenced: cord blood. The sequence was obtained from a newborn girl in good health. CDR3 loop: CACQGAGTEAFF. The CDR3 DNA follows: TGTGCCTGCCAGGGGGCTGGCACTGAAGCTTTCTTT.